This TCR beta chain was recovered during a study of shared clonotypes between healthy human individuals. The repertoire was sequenced with immunoSEQ multiplex PCR; TCRdb's copy has only in-frame clones and lacks some. Seen here are 2 million to 2.5 million clones, more than 90% observed once, and the top ten hold approximately 0.13%. The CDR3 covers 12 residues. With 3 bases removed from V and 2 bases from J, the gap between germline ends came to 6 bases. Germline lookup yields CDR1 SGHDT and CDR2 YYEEEE. Sequencing used naive CD4+ T cells sorted from blood. This sample's subset: CD45RA+ positively selected. The V and J genes are TRBV5-6 and TRBJ2-7; D not resolved. The sequence came from a man in his late teens or twenties in good health. The CDR3 reads CASSSDAYEQYF. CDR3 DNA: TGTGCCAGCAGCTCGGACGCCTACGAGCAGTACTTC.